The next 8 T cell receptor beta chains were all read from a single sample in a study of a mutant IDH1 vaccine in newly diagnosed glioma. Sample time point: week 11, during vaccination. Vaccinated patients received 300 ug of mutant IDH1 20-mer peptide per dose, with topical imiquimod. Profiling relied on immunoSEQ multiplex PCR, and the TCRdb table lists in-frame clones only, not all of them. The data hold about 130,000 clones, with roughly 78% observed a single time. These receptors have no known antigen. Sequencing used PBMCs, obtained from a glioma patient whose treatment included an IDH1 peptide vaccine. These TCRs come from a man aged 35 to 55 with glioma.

The CDR3 is CARAGGSYNSPLHF. CDR3 coding DNA: TGTGCCCGGGCTGGAGGGTCCTATAATTCACCCCTCCACTTT. The rearrangement joins TRBV30 to TRBJ1-6; D uncertain. V was trimmed by 8 bases and J by 1 base, leaving 12 bases between them. The germline V gene has CDR1 GTSNPN and CDR2 SVGIG (reference sequence). This CDR3 spans 14 amino acids.

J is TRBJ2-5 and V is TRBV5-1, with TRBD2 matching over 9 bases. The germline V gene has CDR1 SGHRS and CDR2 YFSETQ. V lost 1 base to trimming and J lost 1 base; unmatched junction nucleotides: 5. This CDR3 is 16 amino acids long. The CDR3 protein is CASSLFLAGTQETQYF. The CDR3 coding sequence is TGCGCCAGCAGCTTGTTTCTAGCGGGGACCCAAGAGACCCAGTACTTC.

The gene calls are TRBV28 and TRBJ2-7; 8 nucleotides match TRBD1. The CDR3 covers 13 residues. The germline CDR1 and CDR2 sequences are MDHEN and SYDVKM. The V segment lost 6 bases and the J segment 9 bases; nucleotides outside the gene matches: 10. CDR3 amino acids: CASSSGQGGPQYF. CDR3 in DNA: TGTGCCAGCAGCTCAGGACAGGGTGGTCCGCAGTACTTC.

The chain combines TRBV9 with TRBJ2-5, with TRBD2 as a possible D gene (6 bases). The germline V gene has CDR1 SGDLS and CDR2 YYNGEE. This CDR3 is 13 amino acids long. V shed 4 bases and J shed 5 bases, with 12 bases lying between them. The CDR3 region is CASSNGGVETQYF. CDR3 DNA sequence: TGTGCCAGCAGCAACGGGGGTGTCGAGACCCAGTACTTC.

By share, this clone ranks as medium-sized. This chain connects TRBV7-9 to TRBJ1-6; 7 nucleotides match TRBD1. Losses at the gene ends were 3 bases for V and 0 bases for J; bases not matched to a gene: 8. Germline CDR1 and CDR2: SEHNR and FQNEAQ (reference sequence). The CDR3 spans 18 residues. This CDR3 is CASSLYPGQSSYNSPLHF. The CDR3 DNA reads TGTGCCAGCAGCTTGTATCCGGGACAGAGCTCCTATAATTCACCCCTCCACTTT.

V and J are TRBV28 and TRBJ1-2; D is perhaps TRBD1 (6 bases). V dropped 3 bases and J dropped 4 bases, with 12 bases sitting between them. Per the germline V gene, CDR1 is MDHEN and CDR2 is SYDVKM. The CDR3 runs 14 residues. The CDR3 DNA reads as TGTGCCAGCAGTTTCCCAGGGGTTATCTATGGCTACACCTTC. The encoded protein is CASSFPGVIYGYTF.

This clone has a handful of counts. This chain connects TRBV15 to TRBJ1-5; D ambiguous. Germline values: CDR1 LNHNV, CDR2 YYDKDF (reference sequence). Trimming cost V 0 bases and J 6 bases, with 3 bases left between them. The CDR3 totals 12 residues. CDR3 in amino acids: CATSRDGQPQHF. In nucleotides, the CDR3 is TGTGCCACCAGCAGAGATGGTCAGCCCCAGCATTTT.

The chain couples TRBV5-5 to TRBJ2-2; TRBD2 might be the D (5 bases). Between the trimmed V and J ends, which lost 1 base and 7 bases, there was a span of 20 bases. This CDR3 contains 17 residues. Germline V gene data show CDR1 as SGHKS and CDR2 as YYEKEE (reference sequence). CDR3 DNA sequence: TGTGCCAGCAGCTTGTACTGGGCGGGCGATCTCGGCGGGGAGCTGTTTTTT. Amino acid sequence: CASSLYWAGDLGGELFF. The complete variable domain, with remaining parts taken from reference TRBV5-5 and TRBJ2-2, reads DAGVTQSPTHLIKTRGQQVTLRCSPISGHKSVSWYQQVLGQGPQFIFQYYEKEERGRGNFPDRFSARQFPNYSSELNVNALLLGDSALYLCASSLYWAGDLGGELFFGEGSRLTVL.